This is a list of T cell receptor beta chains from one sample in a study of brain T cells in children with intractable seizures. Profiling relied on immunoSEQ multiplex PCR, and the TCRdb table lists in-frame clones only, not all of them. The data show about 340,000 clones, 85% to 95% seen once. Sequencing used peripheral blood, obtained 4 to 5 months after surgery. These receptors all stem from a boy in the first two years of life with tuberous sclerosis and intractable seizures. Both conserved end residues are part of each CDR3. Each record gives: clone size, V gene, J gene, D gene, CDR3 DNA, CDR3 protein. D genes are given only for firm matches. The size entry is marked missing in some rows and otherwise reads once, few, many or a size class.

.	TRBV11-3	TRBJ1-1	.	TGTGCCAGCAGCTTAGTACCCGTATCTGAAGCTTTCTTT	CASSLVPVSEAFF
.	TRBV9	TRBJ2-1	TRBD2	TGTGCCAGCAGCGCGCCCGGACTAGCTATGGGGGAGCAGTTCTTC	CASSAPGLAMGEQFF
.	TRBV25-1	TRBJ2-7	.	TGTGCCAGCAGTGACCCGCGGGGTAGCCCCTACGAGCAGTACTTC	CASSDPRGSPYEQYF
once	TRBV7-9	TRBJ2-5	.	TGTGCCAGCTCCCGGGACATGCAAGAGACCCAGTACTTC	CASSRDMQETQYF
once	TRBV7-2	TRBJ2-1	TRBD2	TGTGCCAGCAGCGGACTAGCGGGGGGGCTAAATGAGCAGTTCTTC	CASSGLAGGLNEQFF
.	TRBV5-1	TRBJ2-4	.	TGCGCCAGCAGCTGGGGGAACATTCAGTACTTC	CASSWGNIQYF
.	TRBV6-1	TRBJ2-1	TRBD2	TGTGCCAGCAGTGATAGGTTGGGTAGCGGGAGGGGGAGCTCCTACAATGAGCAGTTCTTC	CASSDRLGSGRGSSYNEQFF
.	TRBV4-1	TRBJ1-5	.	TGCGCCAGCAGCCCGAATACAGGAACCAATCAGCCCCAGCATTTT	CASSPNTGTNQPQHF
.	TRBV29-1	TRBJ2-1	.	TGCAGCGTTGAAGACCGGGCCCTCTACAATGAGCAGTTCTTC	CSVEDRALYNEQFF
.	TRBV19	TRBJ1-2	TRBD1	TGTGCCAGCGAGTCATACAGGGGAGGCTACACCTTC	CASESYRGGYTF
.	TRBV5-6	TRBJ1-2	.	TGTGCCAGCAGCTTGGGTTATGAAGGGACCTATGGCTACACCTTC	CASSLGYEGTYGYTF
.	TRBV10-3	TRBJ1-1	.	TGTGCCATCAGTGATAAGGGCCGACCTTACACTGAAGCTTTCTTT	CAISDKGRPYTEAFF
.	TRBV29-1	TRBJ1-2	TRBD1	TGCAGCGTTATAGGGACAGCTAACTATGGCTACACCTTC	CSVIGTANYGYTF
.	TRBV7-9	TRBJ1-2	.	TGTGCCAGCAGCTCTCGAACGCGGGGGGACTATGGCTACACCTTC	CASSSRTRGDYGYTF
.	TRBV11-2	TRBJ2-7	.	TGTGCCAGCAGCTTAGTACGGGGAACCTACGAGCAGTACTTC	CASSLVRGTYEQYF
once	TRBV30	TRBJ1-5	TRBD1	TGTGCCTGGAGCGGGACAGCCAAGGGATCCCAGCATTTT	CAWSGTAKGSQHF
.	TRBV6-6	TRBJ2-1	TRBD2	TGTGCCAGCATTCCATCCGGGACTAGCGGGAGGGGTTGGAATGAGCAGTTCTTC	CASIPSGTSGRGWNEQFF
.	TRBV2	TRBJ2-7	.	TGTGCCAGCAGTGACGGTAGCTCCTACGAGCAGTACTTC	CASSDGSSYEQYF
.	TRBV11-2	TRBJ1-5	TRBD1	TGTGCCAGCAGCTGCGGACAGGGCCGACAGCCCCAGCATTTT	CASSCGQGRQPQHF
.	TRBV6-5	TRBJ2-3	.	TGTGCCAGCACAGGGGCGCATGGCACAGATACGCAGTATTTT	CASTGAHGTDTQYF
.	TRBV27	TRBJ1-5	.	TGTGCCAGCAGTTTAGGCAGTCATCAGCCCCAGCATTTT	CASSLGSHQPQHF
.	TRBV25-1	TRBJ1-2	.	TGTGCCAGCAGTTCGCCGAACCGGGACGGGCTCTGGTATGGCTACACCTTC	CASSSPNRDGLWYGYTF